This is a list of T cell receptor beta chains from one sample in a study of blood T cell repertoires in COVID-19. Libraries were prepared by immunoSEQ multiplex PCR; TCRdb keeps only in-frame clonotypes and omits some of them. Of around 240,000 clones in the sample, around 85% were seen once. Sequenced material: peripheral blood. These receptors all come from a woman aged 25 to 39 who had recovered from COVID-19. Each CDR3 is given with its conserved first and last residue. Fields, in order: CDR3 protein, CDR3 DNA, clone size, J gene, V gene, D gene. D genes are given only for firm matches. Some rows mark clone size as missing; the rest say once, few, many or name a class of expanded clone.

CASSFEPGLRADTQYF,TGTGCCAGCAGTTTCGAACCGGGACTAAGGGCAGATACGCAGTATTTT,.,TRBJ2-3,TRBV6-2/TRBV6-3,TRBD2
CASVGQGTASNQPQHF,TGTGCCAGCGTCGGACAGGGGACTGCCAGCAATCAGCCCCAGCATTTT,.,TRBJ1-5,TRBV2,TRBD1
CASMDRVDTEAFF,TGTGCCAGCATGGACAGGGTTGACACTGAAGCTTTCTTT,.,TRBJ1-1,TRBV2,TRBD1
CASSQISKNIQYF,TGTGCCAGCAGCCAGATTAGTAAAAACATTCAGTACTTC,.,TRBJ2-4,TRBV4-2,.
CASRTTRSSYNSPLHF,TGTGCCAGCAGAACAACAAGGAGTTCCTATAATTCACCCCTCCACTTT,.,TRBJ1-6,TRBV27,.
CASSLVGEGDYGYTF,TGTGCCAGCAGCTTAGTCGGGGAGGGAGACTATGGCTACACCTTC,.,TRBJ1-2,TRBV7-9,.
CASSLASLNEQYF,TGTGCCAGCAGCTTAGCGAGCCTCAACGAGCAGTACTTC,.,TRBJ2-7,TRBV7-9,.
CASSLRQGGAGELFF,TGTGCCAGCAGCTTAAGGCAGGGAGGGGCCGGGGAGCTGTTTTTT,.,TRBJ2-2,TRBV7-6,TRBD2
CASRPRDSLYEQYF,TGTGCCAGCAGACCCCGGGACAGCCTCTACGAGCAGTACTTC,once,TRBJ2-7,TRBV2,TRBD1
CASSVRQGNLNYGYTF,TGTGCCAGCAGCGTCAGACAGGGTAACCTCAACTATGGCTACACCTTC,.,TRBJ1-2,TRBV7-2,TRBD1
CASSPTGAREQYF,TGTGCCAGCTCACCTACAGGGGCCCGCGAGCAGTACTTC,.,TRBJ2-7,TRBV18,TRBD1
CASSFSDRAYGYTF,TGTGCCAGCAGTTTTTCCGACAGGGCATATGGCTACACCTTC,few,TRBJ1-2,TRBV27,TRBD1
CASSFYFSYNEQFF,TGTGCCAGCAGTTTTTATTTCTCTTACAATGAGCAGTTCTTC,.,TRBJ2-1,TRBV27,.
CASSPPRTRGMSETQYF,TGTGCCAGCAGCCCCCCCCGGACGCGGGGGATGTCGGAGACCCAGTACTTC,.,TRBJ2-5,TRBV3-1/TRBV3-2,TRBD2
CASSSHYRGETQYF,TGTGCCAGCAGTTCTCACTACAGGGGTGAGACCCAGTACTTC,.,TRBJ2-5,TRBV2,TRBD1
CASSNSGGGINEQFF,TGTGCCAGCTCAAATAGCGGGGGAGGCATCAATGAGCAGTTCTTC,.,TRBJ2-1,TRBV18,TRBD2
CASSLGQVYNEQFF,TGCGCCAGCAGCTTGGGACAGGTGTACAATGAGCAGTTCTTC,.,TRBJ2-1,TRBV5-1,.
CASSGRTGGLETQYF,TGTGCCAGCAGCGGGAGGACAGGGGGGTTGGAGACCCAGTACTTC,.,TRBJ2-5,TRBV5-4,TRBD1
CASSLAPPEQFF,TGTGCCAGCAGCTTGGCCCCTCCGGAGCAGTTCTTC,.,TRBJ2-1,TRBV5-4,.
CASSLMGSGGFYNEQFF,TGCGCCAGCAGCTTGATGGGGAGCGGGGGATTCTACAATGAGCAGTTCTTC,.,TRBJ2-1,TRBV5-1,TRBD2
CASRVRQGPKDPLFF,TGTGCCAGCAGAGTTCGGCAGGGGCCCAAGGACCCTCTGTTTTTT,.,TRBJ2-2,TRBV27,.
CASSQRTGPTTNEKLFF,TGTGCCAGCAGCCAAAGGACAGGGCCCACAACTAATGAAAAACTGTTTTTT,.,TRBJ1-4,TRBV4-2,TRBD1
CASSREYTGELFF,TGTGCCAGCAGCAGGGAATACACCGGGGAGCTGTTTTTT,.,TRBJ2-2,TRBV12-3/TRBV12-4,.
CASNYRGRNTEAFF,TGTGCCAGCAACTACAGGGGAAGGAACACTGAAGCTTTCTTT,few,TRBJ1-1,TRBV7-8,TRBD1
CASSPWTGSEAFF,TGCGCCAGCAGTCCTTGGACAGGGTCGGAAGCTTTCTTT,.,TRBJ1-1,TRBV23-1,TRBD1
CASSILPTGQGETQYF,TGTGCCAGCAGTATACTCCCGACCGGGCAGGGAGAGACCCAGTACTTC,once,TRBJ2-5,TRBV27,.
CASSVFYEQYF,TGTGCCAGCAGCGTCTTCTACGAGCAGTACTTC,.,TRBJ2-7,TRBV2,.
CASSSRYYTDQHYNEQFF,TGTGCCAGCAGCTCACGTTACTATACGGATCAACATTACAATGAGCAGTTCTTC,.,TRBJ2-1,TRBV5-6,.
CASTRQQETQYF,TGTGCCAGCACCCGCCAGCAAGAGACCCAGTACTTC,.,TRBJ2-5,TRBV28,.
CASSFGGGRGTDTQYF,TGCGCCAGCAGCTTCGGGGGGGGCCGGGGCACAGATACGCAGTATTTT,.,TRBJ2-3,TRBV5-1,TRBD2
CASSLWDSLMNTEAFF,TGTGCCAGCAGCTTGTGGGACAGCCTAATGAACACTGAAGCTTTCTTT,.,TRBJ1-1,TRBV7-9,TRBD1
CASSATGTRKYYGYTF,TGTGCCAGTAGTGCAACCGGGACTCGCAAATATTATGGCTACACCTTC,.,TRBJ1-2,TRBV19,.
CASSPSRDRVLGTEAFF,TGCGCCAGCAGCCCGTCCCGGGACAGGGTCCTGGGGACTGAAGCTTTCTTT,.,TRBJ1-1,TRBV5-1,TRBD1